These 31 T cell receptor beta chains share one sample of origin, sequenced in a study of persistence of HIV-infected CD4 T cells. An overlapping HIV-1 Gag peptide pool stimulated these cells at roughly 0.97 ug/peptide/mL. Sorting of responding CD4+ T cells relied on upregulated CD40 ligand together with CD69. Their antigen targets remain unknown. The libraries were made with immunoSEQ version 4 in survey mode. Sequenced by immunoSEQ multiplex PCR; TCRdb stores in-frame clones only, minus some. The sample lists nearly 20,000 clones, roughly 60% seen once, with less than 2.5% in the top ten. The sample here was CD4+ T cells sorted from PBMCs after approximately 19-hour stimulation, taken from a patient who received antiretroviral therapy. The receptors shown here come from an adult woman with HIV who was CMV-seropositive.

This sequence joins TRBV5-1 and TRBJ1-2; tentative D call: TRBD1 (5 bases). The germline V gene has CDR1 SGHRS and CDR2 YFSETQ. The CDR3 has 18 residues. The V and J ends lost 4 bases and 5 bases respectively, with 27 bases between them. The CDR3 here is CASSLRGELDNGRYGYTF. The DNA for the CDR3 is TGCGCCAGCAGCCTAAGGGGTGAATTAGACAATGGCCGGTATGGCTACACCTTC. The full variable domain, in which reference TRBV5-1 and TRBJ1-2 provide the parts outside the CDR3, is KAGVTQTPRYLIKTRGQQVTLSCSPISGHRSVSWYQQTPGQGLQFLFEYFSETQRNKGNFPGRFSGRQFSNSRSEMNVSTLELGDSALYLCASSLRGELDNGRYGYTFGSGTRLTVV.

This clone was observed once. The chain couples TRBV14 to TRBJ1-1; D uncertain. This CDR3 is built from 14 residues. Trimming pared 4 bases from V and 5 bases from J, leaving 14 bases between. Per the germline V gene, CDR1 is SGHDN and CDR2 is FVKESK. CDR3 in DNA: TGTGCCAGCAGCCCCTCCTTGACACTTACTGAAGCTTTCTTT. This translates into CASSPSLTLTEAFF.

J is TRBJ2-2 and V is TRBV6-5; no firm D call. Trimming took 4 bases from V and 4 from J, leaving 7 bases between them. The germline V gene has CDR1 MNHEY and CDR2 SVGAGI. The CDR3 consists of 13 residues. CDR3 nucleotides: TGTGCCAGCAGTTCTGGGTTCACCGGGGAGCTGTTTTTT. This translates into CASSSGFTGELFF.

The chain is built from TRBV10-2 and TRBJ2-7; TRBD2 aligns across 10 bases. The CDR3 is made up of 15 amino acids. The germline CDR1 and CDR2 sequences are WSHSY and SAAADI. Trimming took 5 bases from V and 3 from J; bases not matched to a gene: 7. CDR3 loop: CASSSTRTSGYEQYF. CDR3 DNA sequence: TGCGCCAGCAGTTCTACTCGGACTAGCGGCTACGAGCAGTACTTC.

The chain employs TRBV28 and TRBJ1-6, with TRBD1 as a possible D gene (5 bases). Germline V gene lookup returns CDR1 MDHEN and CDR2 SYDVKM. Trimming cost V 6 bases and J 10 bases, with 19 bases left between them. This CDR3 spans 15 amino acids. This CDR3 is CASRISGGGGSPLHF. The CDR3 DNA is TGTGCCAGCAGGATATCGGGGGGAGGTGGCTCACCCCTCCACTTT.

J is TRBJ1-5 and V is TRBV2, with a tentative D call TRBD1 (5 bases). This CDR3 spans 15 amino acids. Germline V gene lookup returns CDR1 SNHLY and CDR2 FYNNEI. The V end was cut by 5 bases, the J end by 2 bases, with 13 bases between. As DNA, the CDR3 is TGTGCCAGCAGTCGAGGGGCCCCGGGCAATCAGCCCCAGCATTTT. Protein sequence: CASSRGAPGNQPQHF.

The chain uses TRBV27 and TRBJ2-6, with D perhaps assigned TRBD1 or TRBD2 (5 bases each). Germline values: CDR1 MNHEY, CDR2 SMNVEV (reference sequence). V lost 2 bases and J lost 3, with 11 bases in between. CDR3 length: 16 amino acids. This CDR3 reads CASSLESGSGANVLTF. The CDR3, as DNA: TGTGCCAGCAGTTTAGAATCAGGGAGTGGGGCCAACGTCCTGACTTTC. The full variable domain, in which reference TRBV27 and TRBJ2-6 provide the parts outside the CDR3, is EAQVTQNPRYLITVTGKKLTVTCSQNMNHEYMSWYRQDPGLGLRQIYYSMNVEVTDKGDVPEGYKVSRKEKRNFPLILESPSPNQTSLYFCASSLESGSGANVLTFGAGSRLTVL.

The chain employs TRBV5-1 and TRBJ2-3; the D gene is possibly TRBD1 (6 bases). Germline V lookup: CDR1 SGHRS, CDR2 YFSETQ. The CDR3 covers 13 residues. V was cut by 4 bases and J by 2 bases, with 8 bases left in between. CDR3 in amino acids: CASSGGHTDTQYF. The CDR3 DNA reads as TGCGCCAGCAGCGGGGGACACACAGATACGCAGTATTTT.

The gene calls are TRBV2 and TRBJ1-4; TRBD1 aligns across 7 bases. J was trimmed by 7 bases and V by 6 bases; bases with no gene match: 8. The CDR3 has 14 amino acids. CDR1 is SNHLY, CDR2 FYNNEI, per germline. The CDR3 protein is CASSRGSTGEKLFF. The CDR3 DNA reads TGTGCCAGCAGCAGGGGGTCAACGGGTGAAAAACTGTTTTTT.

The rearrangement links TRBV4-2 to TRBJ1-6; 7 bases match TRBD1. The CDR3 spans 18 residues. Germline V lookup: CDR1 LGHNA, CDR2 YNFKEQ. Trimming cost V 1 base and J 0 bases; bases outside gene matches: 6. CDR3 coding DNA: TGTGCCAGCAGCCAAGCGAACAGGGGAAGCTCCTATAATTCACCCCTCCACTTT. The encoded protein is CASSQANRGSSYNSPLHF.

The count of this clone is one. The chain couples TRBV27 to TRBJ1-2; no definite D call. Germline assignment: CDR1 MNHEY and CDR2 SMNVEV (reference sequence). CDR3 length: 14 residues. V was cut by 1 base and J by 4 bases, with 10 bases left in between. CDR3 loop: CASSLFRGSYGYTF. The CDR3 nucleotides are TGTGCCAGCAGTTTATTCCGGGGATCCTATGGCTACACCTTC.

This chain joins TRBV7-3 and TRBJ2-2, with a weak D call TRBD2 (7 bases). V lost 1 base and J lost 0, with 9 bases in between. Germline assignment: CDR1 SGHTA and CDR2 FQGTGA. CDR3 size: 16 residues. The CDR3 loop reads CASSLMRGPNTGELFF. The CDR3 nucleotides read TGTGCCAGCAGCTTAATGCGGGGGCCGAACACCGGGGAGCTGTTTTTT.

This clone was observed a few times. CDR3 DNA sequence: TGTGCCAGCAGCTTGTACTACGGACAGGGTTACACCGGGGAGCTGTTTTTT. This gives the protein CASSLYYGQGYTGELFF. The chain carries TRBV13 and TRBJ2-2; TRBD1 agrees at 8 bases. Germline V gene lookup returns CDR1 PRHDT and CDR2 FYEKMQ (reference sequence). This CDR3 spans 17 amino acids. Trimming removed 3 bases from V and 3 bases from J; junction bases left unmatched: 9.

The J gene is TRBJ1-2, the V gene TRBV18; possibly TRBD1 for D (5 bases). This CDR3 contains 15 residues. Deletions cut 1 base from V and 8 bases from J, with 17 bases between. Germline V lookup: CDR1 KGHSH, CDR2 LQKENI. The CDR3 loop is CASSPQDVGRGGYTF. CDR3 nucleotides: TGTGCCAGCTCACCACAAGACGTGGGACGGGGAGGCTACACCTTC. Using reference TRBV18 and TRBJ1-2 for the parts outside the CDR3, the full variable domain is NAGVMQNPRHLVRRRGQEARLRCSPMKGHSHVYWYRQLPEEGLKFMVYLQKENIIDESGMPKERFSAEFPKEGPSILRIQQVVRGDSAAYFCASSPQDVGRGGYTFGSGTRLTVV.

This rearrangement joins TRBV7-9 to TRBJ1-3; 9 bases align to TRBD1. The CDR3 sequence is 16 residues long. Germline-derived CDR1 and CDR2 are SEHNR and FQNEAQ (reference sequence). V trimming: 4 bases; J trimming: 4 bases; junction bases outside the gene matches: 8. The CDR3 is CASSSLQGASGNTIYF. The CDR3 DNA reads as TGTGCCAGCAGCTCGCTACAGGGGGCATCAGGAAACACCATATATTTT.

The J gene is TRBJ2-2, the V gene TRBV5-1; D gene ambiguous. Looked up from germline, CDR1 is SGHRS and CDR2 is YFSETQ. The V end lost 5 bases, the J end lost 1 base, and 3 bases lay between the germline ends. The length of the CDR3 is 12 residues. Here the CDR3 DNA reads TGCGCCAGCAGTCAGAACACCGGGGAGCTGTTTTTT. This sequence encodes CASSQNTGELFF. Full variable domain (remainder filled in from reference TRBV5-1 and TRBJ2-2): KAGVTQTPRYLIKTRGQQVTLSCSPISGHRSVSWYQQTPGQGLQFLFEYFSETQRNKGNFPGRFSGRQFSNSRSEMNVSTLELGDSALYLCASSQNTGELFFGEGSRLTVL.

The chain uses TRBV30 and TRBJ1-1; unclear D gene. There are 14 residues in the CDR3. Looked up from germline, CDR1 is GTSNPN and CDR2 is SVGIG (reference sequence). V lost 3 bases to trimming and J lost 5 bases, with 16 bases between them. The CDR3 spells CAWSPGPLGTEAFF. CDR3 bases: TGTGCCTGGAGCCCCGGGCCCTTGGGTACTGAAGCTTTCTTT.

The CDR3 loop is CASSSGPRQPQHF. The DNA of the CDR3 is TGTGCCAGCAGCTCTGGACCGCGACAGCCCCAGCATTTT. V usage is TRBV7-8 and J usage is TRBJ1-5; D ambiguous. V was clipped by 4 bases and J by 7 bases, with 11 bases between them. The CDR3 is 13 residues long. Germline assignment: CDR1 SGHVS and CDR2 FQNEAQ. The whole variable domain, filled in from reference TRBV7-8 and TRBJ1-5, reads GAGVSQSPRYKVAKRGQDVALRCDPISGHVSLFWYQQALGQGPEFLTYFQNEAQLDKSGLPSDRFFAERPEGSVSTLKIQRTQQEDSAVYLCASSSGPRQPQHFGDGTRLSIL.

This chain uses TRBV5-3 with TRBJ2-2; 10 bases fit TRBD1. TRBV5-3 belongs to the ORF category, with a function that is uncertain. Germline trimming cut 4 bases from V and 3 bases from J; bases unmatched to any gene: 0. This CDR3 spans 14 amino acids. The CDR3 bases are TGTGCCAGAAGCGGACAGGGGGACACCGGGGAGCTGTTTTTT. Residues: CARSGQGDTGELFF.

This clone has a handful of counts. The chain has TRBV2 and TRBJ2-1; the D gene could be TRBD1 or TRBD2 (5 bases each). The germline CDR1 and CDR2 sequences are SNHLY and FYNNEI. This CDR3 region has 16 residues. V was pared by 3 bases and J by 4 bases, with 16 bases between. The CDR3 reads CASSDSRGGSYNEQFF. CDR3 coding DNA: TGTGCCAGCAGTGATTCTCGTGGGGGATCTTACAATGAGCAGTTCTTC.

The chain employs TRBV11-1 and TRBJ2-5; a possible D gene is TRBD1 (6 bases). The germline CDR1 and CDR2 sequences are SGHAT and FQDESV (reference sequence). Trimming left V 1 base short and J 5 bases short, with 14 bases between. The CDR3 length is 15 residues. CDR3 residues: CASSLERRQGETQYF. The CDR3 region has the DNA TGTGCCAGCAGCTTAGAGAGGAGGCAGGGGGAGACCCAGTACTTC.

The gene calls are TRBV30 and TRBJ1-2; 7 bases align to TRBD1. Germline CDR1 reads GTSNPN; CDR2 reads SVGIG (reference sequence). Unmatched junction bases numbered 4, after V lost 2 bases and J lost 4 bases. The CDR3 totals 13 residues. The CDR3 is CAWSRGQLYGYTF. The CDR3 nucleotides are TGTGCCTGGAGTAGGGGACAGCTCTATGGCTACACCTTC.

A few counts support this clone. V gene TRBV5-1 combines with J gene TRBJ1-6; possibly TRBD1 for D (5 bases). Looked up from germline, CDR1 is SGHRS and CDR2 is YFSETQ. CDR3 length: 15 residues. Trimming stripped 3 bases from V and 7 bases from J, with 14 bases between. The CDR3 region is CASSYRGPRNSPLHF. In DNA, the CDR3 is TGCGCCAGCAGCTACCGGGGCCCGCGGAATTCACCCCTCCACTTT.

The gene calls are TRBV6-5 and TRBJ1-2; 7 bases line up with TRBD1. Trimming removed 6 bases from V and 4 bases from J; junction bases left unmatched: 11. From germline, CDR1 is MNHEY and CDR2 SVGAGI. The CDR3 is 15 amino acids. Here the CDR3 DNA reads TGTGCCAGCAGGGCCCTGCAGGGGGGCTTCTATGGCTACACCTTC. Its protein is CASRALQGGFYGYTF.

This clone is judged medium-sized. The same CDR3 can be traced to other DNA sequences in this sample. The chain recombines TRBV7-2 with TRBJ1-1; D call uncertain. The germline V gene encodes CDR1 SGHTA and CDR2 FQGNSA. V was trimmed by 5 bases and J by 4 bases, leaving 14 bases between them. The CDR3 contains 14 residues. The CDR3 spells CASSPAGVGTEAFF. DNA of the CDR3: TGTGCCAGCAGCCCCGCCGGGGTGGGCACTGAAGCTTTCTTT. Drawing the rest from reference TRBV7-2 and TRBJ1-1, the complete variable domain is GAGVSQSPSNKVTEKGKDVELRCDPISGHTALYWYRQSLGQGLEFLIYFQGNSAPDKSGLPSDRFSAERTGGSVSTLTIQRTQQEDSAVYLCASSPAGVGTEAFFGQGTRLTVV.

This clone was picked up a small number of times. The J gene is TRBJ2-5, the V gene TRBV11-3; 8 nucleotides align to TRBD1. The junction had 8 bases not matched to a gene; V was cut back by 5 bases and J by 6 bases. The CDR3 totals 14 residues. The germline V gene encodes CDR1 SGHNT and CDR2 YENEEA. CDR3: CASSPTTGGQTQYF. The CDR3 DNA is TGTGCCAGCAGCCCGACTACAGGGGGACAGACCCAGTACTTC.

V usage is TRBV25-1 and J usage is TRBJ2-2, with a weak D call TRBD1 (6 bases). V lost 3 bases to trimming and J lost 3 bases, with 17 bases between them. The length of the CDR3 is 17 residues. CDR1 is MGHDK, CDR2 SYGVNS, per germline. DNA of the CDR3: TGTGCCAGCAGTGATTTATGGAAAGCAGGGGACACCGGGGAGCTGTTTTTT. Protein sequence: CASSDLWKAGDTGELFF.

This chain joins TRBV5-4 and TRBJ2-1; 10 bases map to TRBD2. Germline values: CDR1 SGHNT, CDR2 YYREEE (reference sequence). This CDR3 has 15 residues. Trimming removed 4 bases from V and 7 bases from J; junction bases left unmatched: 8. The CDR3 sequence: CASSPRGAGGNEQFF. The CDR3, as DNA: TGTGCCAGCAGCCCCAGGGGAGCGGGGGGGAATGAGCAGTTCTTC.

The chain joins TRBV2 to TRBJ1-5; D uncertain. This CDR3 region has 14 residues. Germline CDR1 and CDR2: SNHLY and FYNNEI. V was clipped by 8 bases and J by 3 bases, with 14 bases between them. DNA of the CDR3: TGTGCCAGCTCTTTGGACGGATCCAATCAGCCCCAGCATTTT. This translates into CASSLDGSNQPQHF.

The chain employs TRBV5-1 and TRBJ1-4, with D uncertain. The V end lost 3 bases, the J end lost 7 bases, and 13 bases lay between the germline ends. Germline V gene lookup returns CDR1 SGHRS and CDR2 YFSETQ. There are 14 residues in the CDR3. The CDR3 loop is CASSSQDGIEKLFF. DNA of the CDR3: TGCGCCAGCAGCTCCCAGGACGGGATTGAAAAACTGTTTTTT.

J is TRBJ2-4 and V is TRBV27; a possible D gene is TRBD1 (6 bases). The CDR3 extends over 18 amino acids. Germline V lookup: CDR1 MNHEY, CDR2 SMNVEV (reference sequence). The ends were cut back, 4 bases at V and 1 base at J, with 20 bases in the middle. The CDR3 nucleotides are TGTGCCAGCAGTTCTGGAGTGTGGGGGCGCGGGGCCAAAAACATTCAGTACTTC. Translation gives CASSSGVWGRGAKNIQYF.